The present TCR beta chain was sequenced within a study of OX40 agonist ivuxolimab in advanced cancers. Profiled with immunoSEQ multiplex PCR; TCRdb holds only in-frame clones, not every one. This table holds about 72,000 clones, about nine tenths found once. Trimming pared 5 bases from V and 4 bases from J, leaving 20 bases between. There are 16 residues in the CDR3. Germline V gene sequence: CDR1 SGHAT, CDR2 FQDESV (reference sequence). This chain connects TRBV11-1 to TRBJ1-1, with D perhaps matching TRBD1 (5 bases). The starting material was CD4+ or CD8+ T cells sorted from blood, obtained in a trial of the OX40 agonist ivuxolimab. The TCR sequence derives from an adult with an advanced solid tumor such as melanoma, head and neck, liver or kidney cancer. This CDR3 is CASSPGRRGWSTEAFF. As DNA, the CDR3 is TGTGCCAGCAGCCCAGGGCGGCGGGGGTGGAGCACTGAAGCTTTCTTT.